The following is a T cell receptor beta chain sequence with its context. The data are from a study of siplizumab effects on memory and regulatory T cells. TCRdb keeps only in-frame clones here, not all; method: immunoSEQ multiplex PCR. The sample has about 100,000 clones; approximately 92% are singletons. The germline V gene has CDR1 SGHAT and CDR2 FQNNGV. This CDR3 contains 14 residues. V was clipped by 3 bases and J by 6 bases; unmatched bases: 7. This chain joins TRBV11-2 and TRBJ1-2, with 7 nucleotides matching TRBD1. The clonotype was recovered from a human donor in good health. What was sequenced was CD4+ T cells sorted from blood. The CDR3 here is CASSFFEGADGYTF. CDR3 DNA: TGTGCCAGCAGCTTTTTCGAGGGGGCCGATGGCTACACCTTC.